This T cell receptor beta chain was sequenced for a study of blood T cell repertoires in COVID-19. Study as a whole: T cells, B-cell-depleted T cells, or PBMCs provided the cDNA or gDNA that served as material.

In the original workflow: The assay estimated nucleated cells by amplifying reference gene primers. Generated by immunoSEQ multiplex PCR, the TCRdb table keeps only in-frame clones and is missing some. V and J calls and clone size come straight from that table; D and trimming were deduced from the DNA. The data hold a few hundred thousand clones, with more than 70% observed a single time. Cohort allocation depended upon clinical history that participants reported. All recovered Cohort 3 donors got two negative PCRs, got clearance, or saw symptom resolution. Germline assignment: CDR1 MNHEY and CDR2 SMNVEV (reference sequence). The CDR3 covers 13 residues. Trimming took 3 bases from V and 9 from J; bases not matched to a gene: 3.

The sequencing input was PBMCs or T cells enriched from blood (not recorded which). This TCR was recovered from a woman aged 18-29 years who had recovered from COVID-19. V gene TRBV27 combines with J gene TRBJ1-3; 9 nucleotides agree with TRBD1. The CDR3 reads CASSFDRGSTIYF. CDR3 nucleotides: TGTGCCAGCAGTTTCGACAGGGGGTCCACCATATATTTT.